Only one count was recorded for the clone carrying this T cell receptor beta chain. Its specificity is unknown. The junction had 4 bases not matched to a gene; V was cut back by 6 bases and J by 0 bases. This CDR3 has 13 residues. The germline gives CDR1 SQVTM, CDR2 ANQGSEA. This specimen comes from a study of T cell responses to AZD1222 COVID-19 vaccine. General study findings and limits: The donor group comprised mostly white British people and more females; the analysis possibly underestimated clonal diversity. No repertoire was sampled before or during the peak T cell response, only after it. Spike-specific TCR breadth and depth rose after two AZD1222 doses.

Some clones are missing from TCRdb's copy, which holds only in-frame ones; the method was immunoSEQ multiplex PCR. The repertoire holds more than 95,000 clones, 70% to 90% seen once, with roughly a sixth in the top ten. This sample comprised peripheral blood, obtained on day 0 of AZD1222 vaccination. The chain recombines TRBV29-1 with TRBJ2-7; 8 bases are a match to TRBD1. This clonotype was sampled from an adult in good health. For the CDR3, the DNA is TGCAGCGTGGGGGACAGGCGCTCCTACGAGCAGTACTTC. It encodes CSVGDRRSYEQYF.